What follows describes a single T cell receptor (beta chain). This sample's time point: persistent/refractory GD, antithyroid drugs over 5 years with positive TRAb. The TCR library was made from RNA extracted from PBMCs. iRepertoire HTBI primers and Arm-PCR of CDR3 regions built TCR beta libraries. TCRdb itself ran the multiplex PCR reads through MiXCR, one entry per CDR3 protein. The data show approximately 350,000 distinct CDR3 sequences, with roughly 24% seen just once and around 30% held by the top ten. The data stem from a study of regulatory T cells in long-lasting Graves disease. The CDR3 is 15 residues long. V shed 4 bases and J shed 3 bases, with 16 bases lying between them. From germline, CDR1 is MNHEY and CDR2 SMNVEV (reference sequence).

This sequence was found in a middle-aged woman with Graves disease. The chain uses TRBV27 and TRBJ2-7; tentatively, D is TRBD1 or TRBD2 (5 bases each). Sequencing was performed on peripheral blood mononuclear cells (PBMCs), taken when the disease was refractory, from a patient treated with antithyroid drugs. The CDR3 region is CASSSKRGPLYEQYF. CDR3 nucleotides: TGTGCCAGCAGTTCTAAGAGGGGCCCGCTCTACGAGCAGTACTTC.